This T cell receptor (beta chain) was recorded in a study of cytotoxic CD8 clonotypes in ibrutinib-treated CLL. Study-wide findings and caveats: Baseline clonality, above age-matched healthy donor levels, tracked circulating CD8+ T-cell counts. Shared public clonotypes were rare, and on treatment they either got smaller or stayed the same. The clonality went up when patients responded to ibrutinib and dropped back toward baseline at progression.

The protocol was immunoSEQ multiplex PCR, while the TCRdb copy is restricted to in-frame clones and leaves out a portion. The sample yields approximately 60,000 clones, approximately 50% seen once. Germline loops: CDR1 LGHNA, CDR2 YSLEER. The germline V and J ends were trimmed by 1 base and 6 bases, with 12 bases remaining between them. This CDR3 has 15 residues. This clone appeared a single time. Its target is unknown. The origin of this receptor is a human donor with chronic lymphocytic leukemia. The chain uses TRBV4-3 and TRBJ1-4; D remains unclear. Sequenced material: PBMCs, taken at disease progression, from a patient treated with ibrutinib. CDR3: CASSQGLEEYEKLFF. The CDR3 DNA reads TGCGCCAGCAGCCAAGGACTGGAGGAATATGAAAAACTGTTTTTT.